Following are 27 T cell receptor beta chains from one sample sequenced in a study of blood T cells in healthy people across ages. The second PCR ran roughly 6 to 12 cycles with a sample-barcoded 5' primer and J-beta primers. TCRdb re-derived calls from the 5' RACE reads in MiXCR, one entry per CDR3 protein. The sample has some 920,000 distinct CDR3 sequences, roughly 50% seen once. The sequenced sample consisted of blood. The receptors derive from a woman aged 60-75 years in good health.

This sequence joins TRBV20-1 and TRBJ2-5, with 7 bases aligning to TRBD1. Losses at the gene ends were 0 bases for V and 4 bases for J; bases not matched to a gene: 2. Germline V gene data show CDR1 as DFQATT and CDR2 as SNEGSKA (reference sequence). The CDR3 length is 13 residues. This chain's CDR3 is CSAREDRSETQYF. In nucleotides, the CDR3 is TGCAGTGCTAGAGAGGACAGGTCAGAGACCCAGTACTTC.

For the CDR3, the DNA is TGTGCCAGCAGCTTGGAGAAGGGACAGGGGGCGGCCGAGCAGTACTTC. This sequence encodes CASSLEKGQGAAEQYF. The chain is built from TRBV5-6 and TRBJ2-7; 12 bases agree with TRBD1. V gave up 0 bases and J gave up 6 bases; unmatched junction bases: 7. The CDR3 spans 16 residues. Germline V CDR1 and CDR2: SGHDT, YYEEEE.

This chain links TRBV14 with TRBJ2-3; possible D gene TRBD1, 5 bases. Germline values: CDR1 SGHDN, CDR2 FVKESK. This CDR3 is built from 15 residues. Trimming cost V 9 bases and J 0 bases, with 16 bases left between them. In nucleotides, the CDR3 is TGTGCCAGTAGCACACAGGACACTAGCACAGATACGCAGTATTTT. Its translation: CASSTQDTSTDTQYF.

J is TRBJ2-1 and V is TRBV7-9; 9 nucleotides agree with TRBD2. The CDR3 is 15 amino acids. Germline trimming cut 2 bases from V and 5 bases from J; bases unmatched to any gene: 4. Germline-derived CDR1 and CDR2 are SEHNR and FQNEAQ (reference sequence). Written as DNA, the CDR3 is TGTGCCAGCAGCTTAAAGGCTAGCGGGGACAATGAGCAGTTCTTC. Its translation: CASSLKASGDNEQFF.

This clonotype was observed many times. V is TRBV7-3 and J is TRBJ2-7; 8 bases are a match to TRBD1. This CDR3 spans 14 amino acids. V lost 3 bases to trimming and J lost 2 bases; unmatched junction nucleotides: 3. The germline CDR1 and CDR2 sequences are SGHTA and FQGTGA. Here the CDR3 reads CASSFGTGPYEQYF. CDR3 nucleotide sequence: TGTGCCAGCAGCTTCGGGACAGGACCCTACGAGCAGTACTTC.

The chain is built from TRBV6-6 and TRBJ2-3; D might be TRBD1 or TRBD2, each matching 5 bases. This CDR3 has 12 residues. Germline CDR1 MNHNY, CDR2 SVGAGI (reference sequence). V was pared by 10 bases and J by 2 bases, with 10 bases between. The CDR3 loop is CAIGTTTDTQYF. For the CDR3, the DNA is TGTGCCATCGGGACCACCACAGATACGCAGTATTTT.

This rearrangement joins TRBV7-2 to TRBJ2-3; a weak D match, TRBD2 (6 bases). Trimming took off 4 bases at V and 9 bases at J, with 20 bases between the two ends. Germline assignment: CDR1 SGHTA and CDR2 FQGNSA. The CDR3 is 15 residues long. CDR3 DNA: TGTGCCAGCAGCTCCCCCACTAGGCCTCGGGGGACGCAGTATTTT. Its translation: CASSSPTRPRGTQYF.

The chain joins TRBV4-1 to TRBJ1-6; D gene ambiguous. V was cut by 4 bases and J by 7 bases, with 11 bases left in between. The CDR3 has 14 amino acids. Germline V CDR1 and CDR2: MGHRA, YSYEKL. DNA of the CDR3: TGCGCCAGCAGCCTGGACGAAGGAAATTCACCCCTCCACTTT. This gives the protein CASSLDEGNSPLHF.

CDR3 region: CASSLRTTSYEQYF. The CDR3 DNA reads TGTGCCAGCAGCCTCCGGACTACCTCCTACGAGCAGTACTTC. This chain joins TRBV13 and TRBJ2-7, with D tentatively TRBD2 (6 bases). This CDR3 spans 14 amino acids. The germline V and J ends were trimmed by 5 bases and 0 bases, with 11 bases remaining between them. Germline V gene lookup returns CDR1 PRHDT and CDR2 FYEKMQ (reference sequence). Together with reference TRBV13 and TRBJ2-7, the CDR3 gives the full variable domain: AAGVIQSPRHLIKEKRETATLKCYPIPRHDTVYWYQQGPGQDPQFLISFYEKMQSDKGSIPDRFSAQQFSDYHSELNMSSLELGDSALYFCASSLRTTSYEQYFGPGTRLTVT.

The sample holds a few counts of this clonotype. The chain has TRBV13 and TRBJ2-1; the D is unclear. CDR3 length: 14 amino acids. Germline V CDR1 and CDR2: PRHDT, FYEKMQ (reference sequence). The V end was cut by 5 bases, the J end by 10 bases, with 18 bases between. The CDR3 region has the DNA TGTGCCAGCAGCCGACCCGCTAAGGGCGTAGAGCAGTTCTTC. Residues: CASSRPAKGVEQFF.

The rearrangement uses TRBV27 and TRBJ2-6; no clear D. The CDR3 totals 13 residues. Per germline, CDR1 MNHEY and CDR2 SMNVEV (reference sequence). Trimming cost V 8 bases and J 6 bases, with 11 bases left between them. The CDR3 region is CASGPVPANVLTF. CDR3 nucleotide sequence: TGTGCCAGCGGGCCCGTGCCGGCCAACGTCCTGACTTTC.

J is TRBJ2-5 and V is TRBV5-1; possible D gene TRBD1, 5 bases. Trimming removed 6 bases from V and 7 bases from J, with 28 bases in between. The CDR3 spans 17 residues. From germline, CDR1 is SGHRS and CDR2 YFSETQ. CDR3 nucleotide sequence: TGCGCCAGCAACTTTTTTACAGGAATAGAAGTGGTGGGGACCCAGTACTTC. This codes for CASNFFTGIEVVGTQYF.

This clonotype has just a few counts. The CDR3 sequence: CASSLSLAGLHEQFF. As DNA, the CDR3 is TGTGCCAGCAGTTTATCCCTAGCGGGTTTACATGAGCAGTTCTTC. The rearrangement uses TRBV27 and TRBJ2-1; 8 bases fit TRBD2. Germline CDR1 and CDR2: MNHEY and SMNVEV (reference sequence). With V trimmed by 0 bases and J by 8 bases, 6 bases remained unmatched. This CDR3 region has 15 residues.

This clonotype was picked up a small number of times. V and J are TRBV27 and TRBJ2-6, with D perhaps being TRBD1 or TRBD2 (5 bases each). Trimming took off 3 bases at V and 0 bases at J, with 15 bases between the two ends. The CDR3 is made up of 18 amino acids. Germline values: CDR1 MNHEY, CDR2 SMNVEV (reference sequence). DNA of the CDR3: TGTGCCAGCAGTTTTCGGGGCGGACAACTCTCTGGGGCCAACGTCCTGACTTTC. This translates into CASSFRGGQLSGANVLTF.

This clonotype appeared a few times. The rearrangement links TRBV4-3 to TRBJ1-2, with 7 nucleotides matching TRBD1. Germline V lookup: CDR1 LGHNA, CDR2 YSLEER. The CDR3 consists of 16 residues. After removal of 0 bases from V and 4 bases from J, the junction contained 8 bases not matched to a gene. The CDR3 loop is CASSQERDSLPYGYTF. The DNA for the CDR3 is TGCGCCAGCAGCCAAGAAAGGGACAGCCTTCCCTATGGCTACACCTTC.

The chain combines TRBV7-3 with TRBJ2-4; D gene ambiguous. Trimming took 5 bases from V and 8 from J, leaving 13 bases between them. This CDR3 region has 13 residues. The germline V gene has CDR1 SGHTA and CDR2 FQGTGA. CDR3 coding DNA: TGTGCCAGCAGCCCAGCCCTAGAGGACATTCAGTACTTC. Protein sequence: CASSPALEDIQYF.

This clonotype has a handful of counts. CDR3 sequence: CASSPRGTETQYF. As DNA, the CDR3 is TGTGCCAGCAGCCCGCGCGGTACGGAGACCCAGTACTTC. The V and J genes are TRBV7-9 and TRBJ2-5; D call uncertain. From germline, CDR1 is SEHNR and CDR2 FQNEAQ (reference sequence). CDR3 length: 13 amino acids. Deletions cut 5 bases from V and 5 bases from J, with 12 bases between.

Concerning this clonotype: This may stem from a read error, because a much larger clone lies one nucleotide away. The V call is TRBV6-2 or TRBV6-3, the J call TRBJ2-5, with 9 bases identical to TRBD1. The germline V gene encodes CDR1 MNHEY and CDR2 SVGEGT. CDR3 length equals 14 residues. J was trimmed by 4 bases and V by 6 bases; bases with no gene match: 6. CDR3 in amino acids: CASRGQGFVETQYF. In DNA form, the CDR3 reads TGTGCCAGCAGGGGACAGGGTTTTGTAGAGACCCAGTACTTC.

This clonotype was observed a few times. V usage is TRBV12-3 or TRBV12-4 and J usage is TRBJ1-2; D remains ambiguous. This CDR3 region has 13 residues. Trimming cost V 8 bases and J 8 bases, with 18 bases left between them. CDR3 residues: CASDITALGGYTF. Written as DNA, the CDR3 is TGTGCCAGCGACATCACGGCCCTTGGGGGCTACACCTTC.

The J gene is TRBJ2-1, the V gene TRBV6-2 or TRBV6-3, with 11 bases lining up with TRBD2. The ends lost 0 bases at V and 0 bases at J; junction bases unmatched: 4. Germline CDR1 reads MNHEY; CDR2 reads SVGEGT. This CDR3 has 18 amino acids. The CDR3 here is CASSYSSGLAVSYNEQFF. Here the CDR3 DNA reads TGTGCCAGCAGTTACTCGTCGGGACTAGCGGTCTCCTACAATGAGCAGTTCTTC.

The sample holds a few counts of this clonotype. This chain links TRBV7-6 with TRBJ2-7, with a tentative D call TRBD2 (5 bases). TRBJ2-5 explains the end of the DNA better; the J call may be wrong. There are 14 residues in the CDR3. Germline V gene data show CDR1 as SGHVS and CDR2 as FNYEAQ. In DNA, the CDR3 is TGTGCCAGCAGCCAAACCGGGCCCCGGGGGACCCAGTACTTC. This encodes CASSQTGPRGTQYF.

The chain is built from TRBV7-3 and TRBJ2-2, with 14 bases identical to TRBD2. The junction had 10 bases not matched to a gene; V was cut back by 4 bases and J by 3 bases. The CDR3 totals 19 residues. In germline, CDR1 is SGHTA, CDR2 FQGTGA. The CDR3 sequence is CASSSQTSGRAFYTGELFF. CDR3 DNA: TGTGCCAGCAGCTCCCAGACTAGCGGGAGGGCCTTTTACACCGGGGAGCTGTTTTTT.

This clonotype was detected a few times. The rearrangement uses TRBV11-2 and TRBJ2-5, with D possibly matching TRBD2 (6 bases). The tail of the sequence fits TRBJ2-7 better, so the J call may be wrong. Germline V gene lookup returns CDR1 SGHAT and CDR2 FQNNGV. This CDR3 has 11 residues. The CDR3, as DNA: TGTGCCAGCACCACGGGGGTCGAGCAGTACTTC. Protein sequence: CASTTGVEQYF.

Only a few counts were recorded for this clonotype. The chain couples TRBV12-3 or TRBV12-4 to TRBJ2-7, with 9 bases identical to TRBD1. CDR3 length: 15 amino acids. V lost 7 bases to trimming and J lost 4 bases; unmatched junction nucleotides: 11. The CDR3 nucleotides are TGTGCCAGCACCAAAGGGGGGACAGGGTTATACGAGCAGTACTTC. As protein: CASTKGGTGLYEQYF.

The chain combines TRBV27 with TRBJ2-3; 10 bases map to TRBD2. V shed 0 bases and J 4 bases; nucleotides not matched to a gene: 10. The CDR3 sequence is 18 residues long. Germline-derived CDR1 and CDR2 are MNHEY and SMNVEV (reference sequence). CDR3 loop: CASSLSGGAGGRSDTQYF. CDR3 coding DNA: TGTGCCAGCAGTTTATCGGGGGGAGCGGGAGGGAGGTCAGATACGCAGTATTTT.

The chain has TRBV4-2 and TRBJ1-4, with a weak D call TRBD1 (5 bases). The CDR3 is 20 residues long. CDR1 is LGHNA, CDR2 YNFKEQ, per germline. V dropped 4 bases and J dropped 5 bases, with 29 bases sitting between them. CDR3 amino acids: CASSRGPLGDPTGTNEKLFF. CDR3 coding DNA: TGTGCCAGCAGCCGTGGACCTTTGGGGGACCCCACGGGTACCAATGAAAAACTGTTTTTT.

This clonotype was seen only a few times. This rearrangement joins TRBV7-2 to TRBJ2-3; 10 bases line up with TRBD2. V shed 7 bases, J shed 3 bases, and the junction held 7 bases outside the gene matches. The CDR3 consists of 15 residues. Germline CDR1 is SGHTA and CDR2 is FQGNSA. Written as DNA, the CDR3 is TGTGCCAGCACCTCCAGCGGGAGGGGGACAGATACGCAGTATTTT. It translates to CASTSSGRGTDTQYF. Drawing the rest from reference TRBV7-2 and TRBJ2-3, the complete variable domain is GAGVSQSPSNKVTEKGKDVELRCDPISGHTALYWYRQSLGQGLEFLIYFQGNSAPDKSGLPSDRFSAERTGGSVSTLTIQRTQQEDSAVYLCASTSSGRGTDTQYFGPGTRLTVL.